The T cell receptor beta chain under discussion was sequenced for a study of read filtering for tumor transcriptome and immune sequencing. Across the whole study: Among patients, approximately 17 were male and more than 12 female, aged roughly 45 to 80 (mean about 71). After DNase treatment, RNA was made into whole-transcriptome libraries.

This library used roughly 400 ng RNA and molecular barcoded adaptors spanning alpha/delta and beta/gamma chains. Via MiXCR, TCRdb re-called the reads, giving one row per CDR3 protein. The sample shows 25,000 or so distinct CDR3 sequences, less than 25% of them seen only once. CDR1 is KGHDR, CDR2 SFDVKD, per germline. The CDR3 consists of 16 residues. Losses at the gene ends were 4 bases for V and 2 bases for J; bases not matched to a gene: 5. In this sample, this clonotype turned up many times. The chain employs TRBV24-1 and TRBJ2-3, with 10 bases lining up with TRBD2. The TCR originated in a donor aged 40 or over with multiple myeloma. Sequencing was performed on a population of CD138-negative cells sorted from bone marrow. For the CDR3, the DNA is TGTGCCACCAGTGACCGGCTAGCGGGAGACACAGATACGCAGTATTTT. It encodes CATSDRLAGDTDTQYF.